One TCR beta chain is described in this entry. Antigen specificity is unknown. These data belong to a study of cytomegalovirus exposure and HLA in healthy donors. There were likely unrecorded immune exposures, though donors were nominally healthy when sampled. The PCR had 60 Vbeta and 13 Jbeta primers. Sequenced by immunoSEQ multiplex PCR; TCRdb stores in-frame clones only, minus some. Among over 250,000 clones listed, 80% to 90% were seen once. General observations from the study: A previous analysis found most TCR beta V segments productive roughly 90% or roughly 30% of the time. Most sequenced TCRs were rare (though some public TCRs occurred in many donors).

Sample: PBMCs. The TCR originated in a man in his forties in good health and CMV-seropositive.

CDR3 protein: CSVPQGVGTEAFF. CDR3 DNA: TGCAGCGTCCCCCAGGGGGTAGGCACTGAAGCTTTCTTT. The chain recombines TRBV29-1 with TRBJ1-1, with 7 positions matching TRBD1. Germline CDR1 is SQVTM and CDR2 is ANQGSEA. V was pared by 6 bases and J by 4 bases, with 8 bases of the junction left unmatched. This CDR3 region has 13 residues. Based on the CDR3 plus reference TRBV29-1 and TRBJ1-1, the full variable domain is SAVISQKPSRDICQRGTSLTIQCQVDSQVTMMFWYRQQPGQSLTLIATANQGSEATYESGFVIDKFPISRPNLTFSTLTVSNMSPEDSSIYLCSVPQGVGTEAFFGQGTRLTVV.